One TCR beta chain is described in this entry. Generated by immunoSEQ multiplex PCR, the TCRdb table keeps only in-frame clones and is missing some. This sample carries approximately 7,400 clones, over 65% of them seen once, and the ten largest clones take 60%. The data were taken from a study of PD-1 blockade in classical Hodgkin lymphoma. All patients experienced relapse after autologous stem cell transplantation, and brentuximab vedotin exposure was variable. Germline values: CDR1 ENHRY, CDR2 SYGVKD. Deletions cut 8 bases from V and 7 bases from J, with 8 bases between. The CDR3 totals 11 residues.

The origin of this receptor is a human donor with classical Hodgkin lymphoma. This rearrangement joins TRBV10-3 to TRBJ1-4; D unclear. Source: peripheral blood mononuclear cells (PBMCs), taken at baseline. CDR3 sequence reads: CAIGLGEKLFF. The CDR3 nucleotides are TGTGCCATCGGGCTGGGTGAAAAACTGTTTTTT.